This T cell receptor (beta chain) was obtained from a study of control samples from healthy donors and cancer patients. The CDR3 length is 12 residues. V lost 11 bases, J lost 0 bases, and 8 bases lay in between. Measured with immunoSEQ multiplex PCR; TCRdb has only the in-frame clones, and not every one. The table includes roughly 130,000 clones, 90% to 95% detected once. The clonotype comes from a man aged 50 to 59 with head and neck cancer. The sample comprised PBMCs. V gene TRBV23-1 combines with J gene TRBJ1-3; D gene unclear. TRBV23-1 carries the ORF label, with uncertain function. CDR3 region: CAGHNSGNTIYF. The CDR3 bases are TGCGCCGGTCACAACTCTGGAAACACCATATATTTT.